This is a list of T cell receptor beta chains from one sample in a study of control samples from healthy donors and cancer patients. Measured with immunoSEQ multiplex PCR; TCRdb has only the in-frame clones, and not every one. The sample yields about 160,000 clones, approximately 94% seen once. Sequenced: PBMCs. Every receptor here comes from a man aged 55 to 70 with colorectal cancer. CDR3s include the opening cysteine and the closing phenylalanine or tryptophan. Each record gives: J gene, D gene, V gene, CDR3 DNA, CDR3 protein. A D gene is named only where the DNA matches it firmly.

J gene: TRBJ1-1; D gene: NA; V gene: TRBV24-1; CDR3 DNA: TGTGCCACCGCAGGGGAAGGGGACACTGAAGCTTTCTTT; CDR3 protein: CATAGEGDTEAFF
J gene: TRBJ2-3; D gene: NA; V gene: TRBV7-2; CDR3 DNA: TGTGCCAGCAGCCCCCGAACAGATACGCAGTATTTT; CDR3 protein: CASSPRTDTQYF
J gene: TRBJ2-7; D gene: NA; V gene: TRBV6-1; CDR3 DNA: TGTGCCAGCAGTGAAGTTACGCAGCAGTACTTC; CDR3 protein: CASSEVTQQYF
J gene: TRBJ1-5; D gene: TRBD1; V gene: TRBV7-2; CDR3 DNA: TGTGCCAGCAGCGTGGGACAGGTAGGCAATCAGCCCCAGCATTTT; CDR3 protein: CASSVGQVGNQPQHF
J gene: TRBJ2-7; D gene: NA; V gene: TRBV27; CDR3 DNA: TGTGCCAGCCGGAGGGGGGACAGTCGCGAGCAGTACTTC; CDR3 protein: CASRRGDSREQYF
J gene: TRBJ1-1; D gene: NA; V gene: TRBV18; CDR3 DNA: TGTGCCAGCTCACCCGAAGAGGGGTGGACTGAAGCTTTCTTT; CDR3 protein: CASSPEEGWTEAFF
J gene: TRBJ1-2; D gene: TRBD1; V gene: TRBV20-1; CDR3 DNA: TGCAGTGCTAGTTACAGGGGGAAAGGCTACACCTTC; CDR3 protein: CSASYRGKGYTF
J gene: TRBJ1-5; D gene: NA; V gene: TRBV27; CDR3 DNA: TGTGCCATTAACGGGGGCCTATCCAATCAGCCCCAGCATTTT; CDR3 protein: CAINGGLSNQPQHF
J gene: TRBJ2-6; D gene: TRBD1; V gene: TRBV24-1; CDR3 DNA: TGTGCCACCAGTGATGGACAGGGCCTCTACTCTGGGGCCAACGTCCTGACTTTC; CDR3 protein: CATSDGQGLYSGANVLTF
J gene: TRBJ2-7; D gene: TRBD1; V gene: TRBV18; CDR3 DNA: TGTGCCAGCTCACCAGTACAGGGGAACGAGCAGTACTTC; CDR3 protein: CASSPVQGNEQYF
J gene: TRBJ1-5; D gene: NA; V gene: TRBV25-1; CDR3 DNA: TGTGCCAGCAGGGGGAGAGACAATCAGCCCCAGCATTTT; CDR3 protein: CASRGRDNQPQHF
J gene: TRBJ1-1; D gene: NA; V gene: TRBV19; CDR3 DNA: TGTGCCAGTAGTATCGGCCCTAATTGGAACACTGAAGCTTTCTTT; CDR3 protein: CASSIGPNWNTEAFF
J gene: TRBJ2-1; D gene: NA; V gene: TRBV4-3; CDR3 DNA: TGCGCCAGCAGCCAAGATGGAGGGCGATACAATGAGCAGTTCTTC; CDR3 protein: CASSQDGGRYNEQFF
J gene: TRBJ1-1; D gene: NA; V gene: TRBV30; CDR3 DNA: TGTGCCTGGAGTGACCCTAGGACGGCCAACACTGAAGCTTTCTTT; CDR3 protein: CAWSDPRTANTEAFF
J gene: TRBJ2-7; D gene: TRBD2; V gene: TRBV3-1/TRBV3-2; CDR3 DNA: TGTGCCAGCAGCCCCACCCTAGCGGGGAGCTCCTACGAGCAGTACTTC; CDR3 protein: CASSPTLAGSSYEQYF
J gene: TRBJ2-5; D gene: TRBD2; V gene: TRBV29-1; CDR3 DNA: TGCAGCGCCCGCCGGAGCGGGGGGGCTGAGACCCAGTACTTC; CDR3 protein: CSARRSGGAETQYF
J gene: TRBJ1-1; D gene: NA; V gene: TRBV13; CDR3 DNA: TGTGCCAGCAGCTTGAAAGGTATGAACACTGAAGCTTTCTTT; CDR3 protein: CASSLKGMNTEAFF
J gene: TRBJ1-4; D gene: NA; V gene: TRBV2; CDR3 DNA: TGTGCCAGCAGGAGGATTTACCCCAATGAAAAACTGTTTTTT; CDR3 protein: CASRRIYPNEKLFF
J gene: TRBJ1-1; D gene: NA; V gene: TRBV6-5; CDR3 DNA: TGTGCCAGCAGGGTAGACCCCAGAAGGTTCACTGAAGCTTTCTTT; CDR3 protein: CASRVDPRRFTEAFF
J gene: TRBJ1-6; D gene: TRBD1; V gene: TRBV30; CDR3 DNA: TGTGCCTGGAGAGGATGGGATGGACAGGGAGGTTCACCCCTCCACTTT; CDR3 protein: CAWRGWDGQGGSPLHF
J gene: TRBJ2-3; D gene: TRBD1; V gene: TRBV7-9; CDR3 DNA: TGTGCCAGCAGCACAATCCCGGGACAGGGGGATCAACCACTGAATACGCAGTATTTT; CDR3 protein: CASSTIPGQGDQPLNTQYF
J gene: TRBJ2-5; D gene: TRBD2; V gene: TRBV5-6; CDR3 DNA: TGTGCCAGCAGCTTGGCTCCAGCGGGGGGGCGGGAGACCCAGTACTTC; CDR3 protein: CASSLAPAGGRETQYF
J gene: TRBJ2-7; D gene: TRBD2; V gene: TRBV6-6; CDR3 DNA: TGTGCCAGCAGGCCGGGGGGGGGCAGGAACGAGCAGTACTTC; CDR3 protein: CASRPGGGRNEQYF
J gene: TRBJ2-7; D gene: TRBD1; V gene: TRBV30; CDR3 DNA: TGTGCCTGGAGTTTCTGGGACAGGGACTACGAGCAGTACTTC; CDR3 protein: CAWSFWDRDYEQYF
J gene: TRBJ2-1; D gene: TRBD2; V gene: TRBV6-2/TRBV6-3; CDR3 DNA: TGTGCCAGCAGTTACGGTAAACTAGCGGGGGGGCCTACCTACAATGAGCAGTTCTTC; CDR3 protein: CASSYGKLAGGPTYNEQFF
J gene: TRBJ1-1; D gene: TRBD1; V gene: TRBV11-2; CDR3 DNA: TGTGCCAGCAGCTCCCGACAGGGGAGGAACACTGAAGCTTTCTTT; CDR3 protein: CASSSRQGRNTEAFF
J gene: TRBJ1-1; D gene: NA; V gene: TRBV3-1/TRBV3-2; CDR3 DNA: TGTGCCAGCAGCCAACTAGGGAACACTGAAGCTTTCTTT; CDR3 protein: CASSQLGNTEAFF
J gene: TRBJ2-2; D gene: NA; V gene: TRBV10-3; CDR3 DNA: TGTGCCATCAGTGCGGTGAGCCTGAACACCGGGGAGCTGTTTTTT; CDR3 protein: CAISAVSLNTGELFF
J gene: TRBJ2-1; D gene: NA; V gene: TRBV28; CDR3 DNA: TGTGCCAGCGGTCCCGGGACGGTGTACAATGAGCAGTTCTTC; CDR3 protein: CASGPGTVYNEQFF
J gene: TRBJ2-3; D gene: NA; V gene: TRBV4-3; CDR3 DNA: TGCGCCAGCAGCCAAGGTCTTGAGGGCTTTAGCACAGATACGCAGTATTTT; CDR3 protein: CASSQGLEGFSTDTQYF
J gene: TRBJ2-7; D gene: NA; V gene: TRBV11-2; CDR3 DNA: TGTGCCAGCAGCTTAAGGAGGGAAAGCTCCTACGAGCAGTACTTC; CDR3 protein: CASSLRRESSYEQYF
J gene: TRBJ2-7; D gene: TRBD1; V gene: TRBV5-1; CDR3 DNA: TGCGCCAGCAGCGCCGACAGGGGTCCATACGAGCAGTACTTC; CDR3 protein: CASSADRGPYEQYF
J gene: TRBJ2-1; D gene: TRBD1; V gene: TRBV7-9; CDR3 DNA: TGTGCCAGCAGCCCCCGGACAGGTTATGAGCAGTTCTTC; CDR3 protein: CASSPRTGYEQFF
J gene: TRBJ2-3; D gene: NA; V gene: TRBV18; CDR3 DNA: TGTGCCAGCTCACCAGCTAGCCGAATACCAGATACGCAGTATTTT; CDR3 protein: CASSPASRIPDTQYF
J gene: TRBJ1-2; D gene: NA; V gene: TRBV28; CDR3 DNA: TGTGCCAGCAGTTTCCTTGGGACCTATGGCTACACCTTC; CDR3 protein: CASSFLGTYGYTF
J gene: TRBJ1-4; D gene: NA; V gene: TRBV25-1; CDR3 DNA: TGTGCCAGCAGTGCCCGACAGGCAACTAATGAAAAACTGTTTTTT; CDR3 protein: CASSARQATNEKLFF